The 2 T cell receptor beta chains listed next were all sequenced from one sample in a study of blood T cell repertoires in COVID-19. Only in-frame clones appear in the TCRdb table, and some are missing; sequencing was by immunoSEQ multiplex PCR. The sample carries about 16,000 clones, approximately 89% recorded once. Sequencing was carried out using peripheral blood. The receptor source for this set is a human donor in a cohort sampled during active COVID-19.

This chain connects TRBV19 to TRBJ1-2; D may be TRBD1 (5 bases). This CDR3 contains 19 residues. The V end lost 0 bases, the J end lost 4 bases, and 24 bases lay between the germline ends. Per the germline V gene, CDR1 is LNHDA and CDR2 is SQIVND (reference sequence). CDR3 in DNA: TGTGCCAGTAGTATAGATTCAGGGCTGCCGGTTACTCCCTCCTATGGCTACACCTTC. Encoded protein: CASSIDSGLPVTPSYGYTF.

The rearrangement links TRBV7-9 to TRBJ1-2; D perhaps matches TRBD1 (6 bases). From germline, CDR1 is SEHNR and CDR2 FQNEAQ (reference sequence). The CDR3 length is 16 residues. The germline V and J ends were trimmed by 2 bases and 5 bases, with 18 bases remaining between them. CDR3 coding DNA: TGTGCCAGCAGCTTATTGATGGGGGCACTTCGGTATGGCTACACCTTC. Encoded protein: CASSLLMGALRYGYTF.